The clone carrying this TCR beta chain showed up just once. Its antigen is undetermined. Measured with immunoSEQ multiplex PCR; TCRdb has only the in-frame clones, and not every one. The table has some 200,000 clones, roughly 88% seen once; the top ten hold roughly 0.98%. Germline assignment: CDR1 MGHRA and CDR2 YSYEKL. The CDR3 sequence is 12 residues long. V lost 1 base and J 6 bases, leaving 7 bases between the germline ends. The data stem from a study of T cell responses to AZD1222 COVID-19 vaccine. Overall study findings and caveats: In the spike-specific TCR repertoire, nearly half reportedly target unmutated variant regions. Increased Spike-specific TCR breadth and depth were observed after two AZD1222 doses. Seropositive at baseline were only a handful of AZD1222 recipients.

Sequencing used peripheral blood, obtained on day 0 of AZD1222 vaccination. This chain joins TRBV4-1 and TRBJ2-7, with a weak D call TRBD1 (5 bases). This clonotype was obtained from an adult in good health. CDR3 in DNA: TGCGCCAGCAGCCAAGCGCAGGGCGAGCAGTACTTC. Its translation is CASSQAQGEQYF.